The rows below give T cell receptor beta chains drawn from one sample of a study of human T cells and chemical hapten exposure. In TCRdb, the RACE reads were re-called with MiXCR into one record per CDR3 protein. The sample records tens of thousands of distinct CDR3 sequences, around 11% being singletons. The sequencing used whole blood, collected in connection with sensitization to the hapten diphenylcyclopropenone (DPC). Every receptor here comes from a woman under 40 with alopecia areata. Some clones in this sample may be carry-over from other donors' samples. CDR3s include the opening cysteine and the closing phenylalanine or tryptophan. A D gene is named only where the DNA matches it firmly. Not all rows give a size; the values are once, few, many and, for expanded clones, a class.

D: TRBD2; V: TRBV20-1; J: TRBJ2-7; size: -; CDR3: CSARVSSGRSYEQYF; DNA: TGCAGTGCTAGAGTGAGTAGCGGGAGGTCCTACGAGCAGTACTTC
D: TRBD1; V: TRBV18; J: TRBJ1-1; size: -; CDR3: CASLKDRKNTEAFF; DNA: TGTGCCAGTCTGAAGGACAGGAAGAACACTGAAGCTTTCTTT
D: TRBD1; V: TRBV6-2/TRBV6-3; J: TRBJ2-5; size: -; CDR3: CASRPSGTGGETQYF; DNA: TGTGCCAGCAGACCCTCCGGGACAGGGGGGGAGACCCAGTACTTC
D: -; V: TRBV7-9; J: TRBJ1-3; size: -; CDR3: CASSLPGTAENLYF; DNA: TGTGCCAGCAGCTTACCCGGGACGGCAGAAAACCTATATTTT
D: -; V: TRBV12-3/TRBV12-4; J: TRBJ1-5; size: many; CDR3: CASSLGGKNNQPQHF; DNA: TGTGCCAGCAGTTTGGGGGGAAAAAACAATCAGCCCCAGCATTTT
D: TRBD2; V: TRBV19; J: TRBJ2-5; size: many; CDR3: CASSRVAGALGETQYF; DNA: TGTGCCAGTAGTAGGGTAGCGGGAGCCCTGGGAGAGACCCAGTACTTC
D: -; V: TRBV7-2; J: TRBJ2-2; size: -; CDR3: CASSLMGVAGELFF; DNA: TGTGCCAGCAGCTTAATGGGGGTCGCCGGGGAGCTGTTTTTT
D: -; V: TRBV28; J: TRBJ2-1; size: many; CDR3: CASSTPPRVNEQFF; DNA: TGTGCCAGCAGCACCCCCCCGAGAGTAAATGAGCAGTTCTTC
D: -; V: TRBV6-2/TRBV6-3; J: TRBJ1-1; size: many; CDR3: CASSYWGPTEAFF; DNA: TGTGCCAGCAGTTACTGGGGGCCCACTGAAGCTTTCTTT
D: TRBD1; V: TRBV12-3/TRBV12-4; J: TRBJ2-1; size: -; CDR3: CASSADRGHGYEQFF; DNA: TGTGCCAGCAGTGCGGACAGGGGGCATGGATATGAGCAGTTCTTC
D: -; V: TRBV18; J: TRBJ1-1; size: few; CDR3: CASSPTGDTEAFF; DNA: TGTGCCAGCTCACCAACGGGAGACACTGAAGCTTTCTTT
D: -; V: TRBV18; J: TRBJ2-3; size: many; CDR3: CASSPLVRTDTQYF; DNA: TGTGCCAGCTCACCATTGGTACGCACAGATACGCAGTATTTT
D: -; V: TRBV11-3; J: TRBJ1-4; size: few; CDR3: CASSPHLRQHRNEKLFF; DNA: TGTGCCAGCAGCCCACACCTCAGACAACACAGAAATGAAAAACTGTTTTTT
D: -; V: TRBV6-2/TRBV6-3; J: TRBJ2-7; size: -; CDR3: CASSSRGTSSYEQYF; DNA: TGTGCCAGCAGCTCCAGGGGAACTAGCTCCTACGAGCAGTACTTC
D: -; V: TRBV29-1; J: TRBJ2-5; size: many; CDR3: CSVYSGQETQYF; DNA: TGCAGCGTTTATAGCGGCCAAGAGACCCAGTACTTC
D: TRBD1; V: TRBV28; J: TRBJ2-5; size: many; CDR3: CASSWGDRGHF; DNA: TGTGCCAGCAGTTGGGGGGACAGGGGGCACTTC
D: -; V: TRBV7-7; J: TRBJ2-5; size: many; CDR3: CASSLALASVKTQYF; DNA: TGTGCCAGCAGCTTAGCGCTAGCTAGTGTAAAGACCCAGTACTTC
D: -; V: TRBV29-1; J: TRBJ2-1; size: many; CDR3: CSFTGAGNEQFF; DNA: TGCAGCTTCACCGGGGCCGGGAATGAGCAGTTCTTC
D: -; V: TRBV7-9; J: TRBJ2-3; size: -; CDR3: CASSPSLGGGEYF; DNA: TGTGCCAGCAGCCCCTCCCTAGGGGGGGGGGAGTATTTT
D: -; V: TRBV7-9; J: TRBJ2-7; size: -; CDR3: CASSPETGPYEQYF; DNA: TGTGCCAGCAGCCCCGAGACGGGGCCCTACGAGCAGTACTTC
D: -; V: TRBV5-5; J: TRBJ2-2; size: many; CDR3: CASSLDERARAELFF; DNA: TGTGCCAGCAGCTTAGATGAGCGGGCCCGGGCCGAGCTGTTTTTT
D: -; V: TRBV5-1; J: TRBJ2-7; size: few; CDR3: CASSLAGTNYEQYF; DNA: TGCGCCAGCAGCTTGGCCGGGACAAACTACGAGCAGTACTTC
D: -; V: TRBV28; J: TRBJ2-4; size: -; CDR3: CAIQAKNIQYF; DNA: TGTGCCATCCAAGCCAAAAACATTCAGTACTTC
D: -; V: TRBV20-1; J: TRBJ1-1; size: -; CDR3: CSATSPAALEAFF; DNA: TGCAGTGCCACGTCTCCGGCGGCCCTTGAAGCTTTCTTT